The subject of this entry is one TCR beta chain. What it recognizes is unknown. This specimen comes from a study of T cell repertoires in cytomegalovirus infection. Between the trimmed V and J ends, which lost 7 bases and 4 bases, there was a span of 16 bases. CDR3 length: 14 residues. TCRdb analysed the reads with MiXCR anew, one entry per CDR3 protein. The sample has 750,000 to 950,000 distinct CDR3 sequences; 25% to 35% are singletons. This chain joins TRBV12-3 or TRBV12-4 and TRBJ1-2, with D possibly being TRBD1 (6 bases). The receptor was derived from a human donor in good health (CMV status not recorded). Some clones in this sample may be carry-over from other donors' samples. This specimen was cultured CD8+ T cells from PBMCs, taken from culture after CMV antigen stimulation. As DNA, the CDR3 is TGTGCCAGCACGTTAGGTGGGGGCCGCTATGGCTACACCTTC. This translates into CASTLGGGRYGYTF.